The text below deals with one TCR beta chain. The antigen is unknown. The data are from a study of shared clonotypes between healthy human individuals. Broader study findings: Clonotype sharing among the donors was expected to vary with sequencing depth.

The authors sequenced unsorted PBMC DNA on ten immunoSEQ deep assay plates. Per the authors' pipeline: Without quality scores, immunoSEQ junctional reads could not be filtered like full-length reads. The assay was immunoSEQ multiplex PCR, and TCRdb's table has in-frame clones only and misses some. V, J and clone size reflect that table, while D and trimming were determined from the DNA. The sample lists 470,000 or so clones, 81% occurring once. V lost 4 bases, J lost 5 bases, and 12 bases stayed unmatched. Germline-derived CDR1 and CDR2 are SEHNR and FQNEAQ (reference sequence). The CDR3 consists of 17 residues.

The source of this sequence is a woman aged 40 to 49 in good health. Some clones in this sample may be carry-over from other donors' samples. The chain couples TRBV7-9 to TRBJ2-5; 11 nucleotides line up with TRBD2. Specimen: PBMCs. The CDR3 DNA sequence: TGTGCCAGCAGCTATTTAGCGGGAGGGCTGACCGGGGAGACCCAGTACTTC. It codes for CASSYLAGGLTGETQYF.